This T cell receptor (beta chain) appears in the sequencing data of a study of vaccination and CD4 T cells after COVID-19. This clonotype was seen a handful of times. Its antigen is as yet unknown. With the Oncomine TCR Beta short-read assay, DNA from cultured CD4+ T cells was sequenced. Cultured CD4+ T cells yielded the extracted genomic DNA. TCRdb reanalysed the PCR reads using MiXCR and keeps one entry per CDR3 protein. Of approximately 2,800 distinct CDR3 sequences listed, approximately 25% are singletons. As to treatment: roughly 10-day PBMC culture with coronavirus spike peptide pools or control peptides (ViraFEST assay). The collection of CD4+ T cells from the unexposed donor took place before the COVID-19 pandemic (2011-2018). Peptide pool stimulation in ViraFEST expanded antigen-specific T cells, whose TCRs were then sequenced. Some 2 million PBMCs were grown per well alongside about 10 IU/ml IL-2 and around 9.6 ug/ml peptide pools. Whenever cell numbers allowed, CD4+ T cells from unexposed donors were probed with SARS-CoV-2 S/N and four cold-coronavirus spikes.

V was cut by 4 bases and J by 0 bases, with 13 bases left in between. The CDR3 extends over 16 amino acids. Germline-derived CDR1 and CDR2 are SGHTA and FQGTGA. Sample: CD4+ T cells from blood, cultured in vitro. The chain employs TRBV7-3 and TRBJ2-1; D gene ambiguous. The receptor's source is a human donor in good health. The DNA for the CDR3 is TGTGCCAGCAGCTCAAGGAGCTCGAGCTCCTACAATGAGCAGTTCTTC. Translating gives CASSSRSSSSYNEQFF.